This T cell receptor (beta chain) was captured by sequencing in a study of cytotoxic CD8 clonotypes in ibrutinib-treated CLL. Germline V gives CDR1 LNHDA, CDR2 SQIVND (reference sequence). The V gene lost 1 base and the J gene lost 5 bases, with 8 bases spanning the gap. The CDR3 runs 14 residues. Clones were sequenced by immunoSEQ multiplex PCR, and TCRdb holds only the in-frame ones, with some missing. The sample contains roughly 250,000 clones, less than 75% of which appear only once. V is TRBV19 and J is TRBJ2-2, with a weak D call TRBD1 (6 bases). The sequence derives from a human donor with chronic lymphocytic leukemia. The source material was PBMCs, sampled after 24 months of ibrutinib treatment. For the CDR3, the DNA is TGTGCCAGTAGTATAGGTCAGGGGACCGGGGAGCTGTTTTTT. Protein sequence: CASSIGQGTGELFF.